Many counts were recorded for the clone carrying this T cell receptor (beta chain). Its antigen is currently unknown. The J segment lost 3 bases and the V segment lost 6 bases, leaving 5 bases of the junction unmatched. This CDR3 comprises 15 residues. Looked up from germline, CDR1 is MNHEY and CDR2 is SVGEGT. This record comes from a study of response to subunit inactivated influenza vaccine. Overall study findings and caveats: Few additional T cells are recruited per seasonal influenza vaccination, authors suggested.

TCRdb fed the RT-PCR reads into MiXCR, producing one record per CDR3 protein. The data show hundreds of thousands of distinct CDR3 sequences, 12% to 15% seen once. Sequenced material: PBMCs from blood, taken less than 15 days before vaccination. The source is a man between 45 and 60 years old who received an inactivated influenza vaccine. V usage is TRBV6-2 or TRBV6-3 and J usage is TRBJ2-1; TRBD2 matches at 10 bases. The CDR3 region has the DNA TGTGCCAGCAGCAAAGGACTAGCGGTCTACAATGAGCAGTTCTTC. It is translated as CASSKGLAVYNEQFF.